What follows describes a single T cell receptor beta chain. Per the germline V gene, CDR1 is SGHDN and CDR2 is FVKESK. The CDR3 spans 17 residues. V shed 0 bases and J 4 bases; nucleotides not matched to a gene: 6. Using immunoSEQ multiplex PCR, the repertoire was profiled, and TCRdb retains in-frame clones only, with some absent. The repertoire consists of nearly 250,000 clones, with roughly 88% occurring once and the leading ten covering around 1.9%. The entry originates in a study of blood T cell repertoires in COVID-19. Study-level information: COVID-19 samples from acute and convalescent phases originated in the United States, Italy and Spain.

Sequenced material: PBMCs or T cells enriched from blood (not recorded which). This clonotype was obtained from a woman between 50 and 59 years old who had recovered from COVID-19. The chain joins TRBV14 to TRBJ2-1, with 10 bases matching TRBD2. CDR3 protein: CASSQELAGIGYNEQFF. Written as DNA, the CDR3 is TGTGCCAGCAGCCAAGAACTAGCGGGAATTGGTTACAATGAGCAGTTCTTC.